One sample yielded the 20 T cell receptor beta chains listed below, sequenced in a study of cytomegalovirus exposure and HLA in healthy donors. PCR involved 60 Vbeta and 13 Jbeta primers. The repertoire was sequenced with immunoSEQ multiplex PCR; TCRdb's copy has only in-frame clones and lacks some. The sample lists roughly 130,000 clones; roughly 88% were seen once. Sequencing was done on a sample of PBMCs. The receptor source for this set is a woman aged 18-29 years in good health and CMV-seropositive.

A single count supports this clone. The chain uses TRBV28 and TRBJ1-2, with 11 nucleotides matching TRBD1. The germline V gene has CDR1 MDHEN and CDR2 SYDVKM. V shed 5 bases and J 7 bases; nucleotides not matched to a gene: 6. The CDR3 sequence is 14 residues long. The CDR3 spells CASSPGQGAGGYTF. As DNA, the CDR3 is TGTGCCAGCAGTCCCGGACAGGGGGCGGGTGGCTACACCTTC.

V is TRBV9 and J is TRBJ2-6; 8 bases map to TRBD1. V gave up 3 bases and J gave up 4 bases; unmatched junction bases: 3. Germline-derived CDR1 and CDR2 are SGDLS and YYNGEE. There are 15 residues in the CDR3. The CDR3 DNA reads as TGTGCCAGCAGCGAGACAGGGGACGGGGCCAACGTCCTGACTTTC. It translates to CASSETGDGANVLTF.

This clone was picked up a small number of times. The sample holds other DNA sequences that translate to the same CDR3. The V call is TRBV7-3, the J call TRBJ1-1; a possible D gene is TRBD1 (6 bases). There are 15 residues in the CDR3. Germline V CDR1 and CDR2: SGHTA, FQGTGA. V lost 5 bases, J lost 2 bases, and 15 bases lay in between. The CDR3: CASSQGGPTNTEAFF. As DNA, the CDR3 is TGTGCCAGCAGCCAAGGGGGACCGACAAACACTGAAGCTTTCTTT.

The chain joins TRBV10-1 to TRBJ1-6, with TRBD1 identical over 7 bases. The CDR3 has 14 residues. V trimming: 4 bases; J trimming: 7 bases; junction bases outside the gene matches: 4. CDR1 is WNHNN, CDR2 SYGVQD, per germline (reference sequence). For the CDR3, the DNA is TGCGCCAGCAGTGGACAGGGACAGAATTCACCCCTCCACTTT. Protein sequence: CASSGQGQNSPLHF.

V gene TRBV2 combines with J gene TRBJ2-1; D not certain. This CDR3 has 15 amino acids. Germline CDR1 SNHLY, CDR2 FYNNEI. V dropped 3 bases and J dropped 4 bases, with 13 bases sitting between them. The CDR3 region is CASSDSPVPYNEQFF. As DNA, the CDR3 is TGTGCCAGCAGTGACAGTCCCGTTCCTTACAATGAGCAGTTCTTC.

The chain recombines TRBV4-1 with TRBJ2-5, with TRBD1 matching 7 bases. J was trimmed by 1 base and V by 3 bases; bases with no gene match: 5. In germline, CDR1 is MGHRA, CDR2 YSYEKL. This CDR3 is 15 amino acids long. The CDR3 bases are TGCGCCAGCAGCCAGCTGACAGGGACCCAAGAGACCCAGTACTTC. Translating it yields CASSQLTGTQETQYF.

The CDR3 DNA reads as TGTGCCAGCAGCTTTGGCCGCGGGGGCGCAGCCGAAAAACTGTTTTTT. Translation: CASSFGRGGAAEKLFF. V and J are TRBV11-2 and TRBJ1-4, with D perhaps matching TRBD1 (6 bases). Germline V gene data show CDR1 as SGHAT and CDR2 as FQNNGV. This CDR3 spans 16 amino acids. V was trimmed by 3 bases and J by 8 bases, leaving 19 bases between them. The full variable domain, its missing parts supplied by reference TRBV11-2 and TRBJ1-4, is EAGVAQSPRYKIIEKRQSVAFWCNPISGHATLYWYQQILGQGPKLLIQFQNNGVVDDSQLPKDRFSAERLKGVDSTLKIQPAKLEDSAVYLCASSFGRGGAAEKLFFGSGTQLSVL.

The J gene is TRBJ2-7, the V gene TRBV4-1, with D possibly being TRBD2 (6 bases). Trimming took off 1 base at V and 5 bases at J, with 9 bases between the two ends. The CDR3 covers 13 residues. CDR1 and CDR2 (germline): MGHRA, YSYEKL. CDR3 in DNA: TGCGCCAGCAGCCAAGGATGGGGGGACGAGCAGTACTTC. Its translation: CASSQGWGDEQYF.

The gene calls are TRBV6-5 and TRBJ2-3; D is perhaps TRBD2 (6 bases). Trimming shortened V by 2 bases and J by 4 bases, and 7 bases separated the two germline ends. Germline CDR1 and CDR2: MNHEY and SVGAGI. The CDR3 consists of 13 residues. In DNA, the CDR3 is TGTGCCAGCAGTTACGGGACTTCAGATACGCAGTATTTT. It translates to CASSYGTSDTQYF.

The V gene is TRBV10-3, the J gene TRBJ1-1, with a weak D call TRBD1 (6 bases). CDR1 and CDR2 (germline): ENHRY, SYGVKD. This CDR3 comprises 17 residues. V lost 10 bases, J lost 1 base, and 25 bases lay in between. The CDR3 DNA reads TGTGCCACCGACGGGGGGGGCTTAAACGGGTGGAACACTGAAGCTTTCTTT. Its protein is CATDGGGLNGWNTEAFF.

The chain carries TRBV27 and TRBJ2-7; the D gene is possibly TRBD2 (6 bases). Germline V gene lookup returns CDR1 MNHEY and CDR2 SMNVEV (reference sequence). V gave up 5 bases and J gave up 0 bases, with 17 bases separating them. CDR3 length: 16 amino acids. This CDR3 is CASSILAHGGSYEQYF. For the CDR3, the DNA is TGTGCCAGCAGTATCCTGGCCCACGGGGGCTCCTACGAGCAGTACTTC.

V is TRBV5-1 and J is TRBJ2-1, with D uncertain. The CDR3 contains 12 residues. Trimming took 2 bases from V and 6 from J, leaving 6 bases between them. Germline V lookup: CDR1 SGHRS, CDR2 YFSETQ. CDR3 coding DNA: TGCGCCAGCAGCTTTCTCGGCAATGAGCAGTTCTTC. It encodes CASSFLGNEQFF.

This chain connects TRBV4-2 to TRBJ2-1, with TRBD2 matching 13 bases. Germline CDR1 reads LGHNA; CDR2 reads YNFKEQ. The CDR3 totals 16 residues. V was pared by 4 bases and J by 10 bases, with 10 bases of the junction left unmatched. CDR3 bases: TGTGCCAGCAGCCCCGGGACTAGCGGGGACCCGATCGAGCAGTTCTTC. Translating gives CASSPGTSGDPIEQFF.

The chain links TRBV18 to TRBJ1-4; no reliable D call. Trimming cost V 4 bases and J 0 bases, with 9 bases left between them. Germline assignment: CDR1 KGHSH and CDR2 LQKENI. The CDR3 runs to 15 residues. The CDR3 is CASSRGAATNEKLFF. CDR3 sequence (DNA): TGTGCCAGCTCACGTGGAGCTGCAACTAATGAAAAACTGTTTTTT. The whole variable domain, remainder taken from reference TRBV18 and TRBJ1-4, is NAGVMQNPRHLVRRRGQEARLRCSPMKGHSHVYWYRQLPEEGLKFMVYLQKENIIDESGMPKERFSAEFPKEGPSILRIQQVVRGDSAAYFCASSRGAATNEKLFFGSGTQLSVL.

The CDR3 DNA reads TGTGCCAGCAGTTCGGGGGACAATCAGCCCCAGCATTTT. Translating it yields CASSSGDNQPQHF. V gene TRBV6-5 combines with J gene TRBJ1-5, with D possibly TRBD1 on 5 matching bases. The ends were cut back, 4 bases at V and 3 bases at J, with 7 bases in the middle. The CDR3 consists of 13 residues. Germline V lookup: CDR1 MNHEY, CDR2 SVGAGI.

The sample holds one count of this clone. The genes are TRBV11-3 and TRBJ2-5, with 15 bases matching TRBD2. Per germline, CDR1 SGHNT and CDR2 YENEEA. This CDR3 region has 17 residues. The V gene end was trimmed by 4 bases and the J gene end by 4 bases; junction bases not matched to a gene: 7. This CDR3 reads CASSYGTSGGMGETQYF. The DNA of the CDR3 is TGTGCCAGCAGCTACGGGACTAGCGGGGGGATGGGAGAGACCCAGTACTTC. The whole variable domain, remainder taken from reference TRBV11-3 and TRBJ2-5, is EAGVVQSPRYKIIEKKQPVAFWCNPISGHNTLYWYLQNLGQGPELLIRYENEEAVDDSQLPKDRFSAERLKGVDSTLKIQPAELGDSAVYLCASSYGTSGGMGETQYFGPGTRLLVL.

This chain joins TRBV5-4 and TRBJ1-3; D remains unclear. Germline CDR1 is SGHNT and CDR2 is YYREEE (reference sequence). The CDR3 is 13 amino acids. Between the trimmed V and J ends, which lost 4 bases and 4 bases, there was a span of 9 bases. CDR3 in DNA: TGTGCCAGCAGCCCCGCCGGGGGAAACACCATATATTTT. Translation: CASSPAGGNTIYF.

The chain recombines TRBV2 with TRBJ2-7; 8 bases fit TRBD1. V lost 8 bases, J lost 1 base, and 10 bases stayed unmatched. The V gene's germline CDR1 is SNHLY and CDR2 FYNNEI. This CDR3 comprises 15 residues. CDR3 loop: CASLFDRGFSYEQYF. CDR3 bases: TGTGCCAGCCTTTTCGACAGGGGCTTTTCCTACGAGCAGTACTTC. The complete variable domain, with remaining parts taken from reference TRBV2 and TRBJ2-7, reads EPEVTQTPSHQVTQMGQEVILRCVPISNHLYFYWYRQILGQKVEFLVSFYNNEISEKSEIFDDQFSVERPDGSNFTLKIRSTKLEDSAMYFCASLFDRGFSYEQYFGPGTRLTVT.

J is TRBJ2-1 and V is TRBV10-1; D might be TRBD2 (5 bases). Germline CDR1 WNHNN, CDR2 SYGVQD (reference sequence). V lost 7 bases, J lost 0 bases, and 13 bases lay in between. The CDR3 length is 15 residues. Here the CDR3 DNA reads TGCGCCAGCACCTCCTCGGGGAGCTCCTACAATGAGCAGTTCTTC. The encoded protein is CASTSSGSSYNEQFF.

This chain links TRBV5-4 with TRBJ1-1, with 7 bases fitting TRBD1. Germline CDR1 is SGHNT and CDR2 is YYREEE (reference sequence). After removal of 3 bases from V and 2 bases from J, the junction contained 1 base not matched to a gene. The CDR3 runs 13 residues. The CDR3 DNA reads TGTGCCAGCAGCTGGGACAGTAACACTGAAGCTTTCTTT. Translating gives CASSWDSNTEAFF.